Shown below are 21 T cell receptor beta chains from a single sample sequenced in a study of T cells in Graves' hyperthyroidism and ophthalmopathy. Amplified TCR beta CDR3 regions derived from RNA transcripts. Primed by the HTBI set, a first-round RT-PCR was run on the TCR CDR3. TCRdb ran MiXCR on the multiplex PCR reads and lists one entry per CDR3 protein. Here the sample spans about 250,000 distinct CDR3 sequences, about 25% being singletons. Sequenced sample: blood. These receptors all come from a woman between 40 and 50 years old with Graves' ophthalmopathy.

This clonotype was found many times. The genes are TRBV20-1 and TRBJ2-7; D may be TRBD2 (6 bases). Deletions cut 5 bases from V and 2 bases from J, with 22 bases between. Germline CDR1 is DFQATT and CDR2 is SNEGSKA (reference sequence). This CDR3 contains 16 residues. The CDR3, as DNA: TGCAGTGCTTGGAGCCCGGGACTCGAGGGGACCTACGAGCAGTACTTC. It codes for CSAWSPGLEGTYEQYF.

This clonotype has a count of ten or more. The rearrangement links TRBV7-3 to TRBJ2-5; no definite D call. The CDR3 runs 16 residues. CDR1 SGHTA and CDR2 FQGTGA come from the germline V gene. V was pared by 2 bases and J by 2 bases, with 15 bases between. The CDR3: CASSLSPAVSQETQYF. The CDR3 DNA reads TGTGCCAGCAGCTTATCCCCCGCCGTCAGTCAAGAGACCCAGTACTTC.

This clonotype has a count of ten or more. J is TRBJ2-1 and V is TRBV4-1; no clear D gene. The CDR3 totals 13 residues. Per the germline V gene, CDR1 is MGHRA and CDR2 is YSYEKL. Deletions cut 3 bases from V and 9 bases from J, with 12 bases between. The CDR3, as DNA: TGCGCCAGCAGCCACCACTCGGGTCGTGAGCAGTTCTTC. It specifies CASSHHSGREQFF.

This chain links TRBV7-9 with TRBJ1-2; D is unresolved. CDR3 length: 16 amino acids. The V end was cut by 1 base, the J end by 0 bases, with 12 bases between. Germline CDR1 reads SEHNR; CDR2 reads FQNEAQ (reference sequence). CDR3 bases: TGTGCCAGCAGCTTAGTTGGGTCCCCATCTAACTATGGCTACACCTTC. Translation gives CASSLVGSPSNYGYTF.

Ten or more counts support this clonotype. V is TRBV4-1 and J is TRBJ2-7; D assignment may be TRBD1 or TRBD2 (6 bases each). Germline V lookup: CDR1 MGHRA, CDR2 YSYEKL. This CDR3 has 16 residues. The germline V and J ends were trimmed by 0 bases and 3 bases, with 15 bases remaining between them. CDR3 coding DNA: TGCGCCAGCAGCCAAGATCGGGGGCTGGGTAGCTACGAGCAGTACTTC. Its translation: CASSQDRGLGSYEQYF.

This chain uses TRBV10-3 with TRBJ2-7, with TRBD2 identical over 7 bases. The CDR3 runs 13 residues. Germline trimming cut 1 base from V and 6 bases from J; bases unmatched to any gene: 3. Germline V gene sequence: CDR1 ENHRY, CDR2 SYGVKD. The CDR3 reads CAISELLAFEQYF. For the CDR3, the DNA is TGTGCCATCAGTGAGTTACTAGCGTTCGAGCAGTACTTC.

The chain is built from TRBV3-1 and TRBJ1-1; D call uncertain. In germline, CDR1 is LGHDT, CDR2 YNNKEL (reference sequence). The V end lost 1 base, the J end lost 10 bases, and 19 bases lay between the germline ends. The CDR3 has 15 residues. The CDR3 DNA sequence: TGTGCCAGCAGCCAAGTGACCCCATCAAGAGAGGGAGCTTTCTTT. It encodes CASSQVTPSREGAFF.

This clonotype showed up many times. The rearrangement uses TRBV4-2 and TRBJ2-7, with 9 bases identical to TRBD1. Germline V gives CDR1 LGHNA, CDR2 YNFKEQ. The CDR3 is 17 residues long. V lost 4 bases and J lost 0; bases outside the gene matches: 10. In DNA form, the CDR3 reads TGTGCCAGCAGCCCTCCGAGGACAGGGGCAAACTCCTACGAGCAGTACTTC. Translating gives CASSPPRTGANSYEQYF.

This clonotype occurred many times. The CDR3 DNA is TGTGCCAGCAGCCAAAGGAGCGGGGGGGAGACCCAGTACTTC. Its protein is CASSQRSGGETQYF. The V and J genes are TRBV3-1 and TRBJ2-5, with 9 bases fitting TRBD2. CDR1 and CDR2 (germline): LGHDT, YNNKEL (reference sequence). J was trimmed by 5 bases and V by 2 bases; bases with no gene match: 3. This CDR3 region has 14 residues.

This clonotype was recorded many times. The CDR3 reads CASSEWGGIGEQYF. The CDR3 DNA sequence: TGTGCCAGCAGTGAATGGGGCGGGATTGGGGAGCAGTACTTC. This rearrangement joins TRBV25-1 to TRBJ2-7; the D gene is possibly TRBD2 (6 bases). The germline CDR1 and CDR2 sequences are MGHDK and SYGVNS. The V end was cut by 1 base, the J end by 7 bases, with 14 bases between. This CDR3 has 14 residues.

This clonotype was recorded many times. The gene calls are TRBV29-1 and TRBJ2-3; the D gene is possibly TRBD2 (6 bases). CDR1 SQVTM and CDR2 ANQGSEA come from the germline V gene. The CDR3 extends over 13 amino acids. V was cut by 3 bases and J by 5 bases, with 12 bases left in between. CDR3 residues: CSVESEGRDTQYF. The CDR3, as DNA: TGCAGCGTTGAGTCGGAGGGCCGAGATACGCAGTATTTT.

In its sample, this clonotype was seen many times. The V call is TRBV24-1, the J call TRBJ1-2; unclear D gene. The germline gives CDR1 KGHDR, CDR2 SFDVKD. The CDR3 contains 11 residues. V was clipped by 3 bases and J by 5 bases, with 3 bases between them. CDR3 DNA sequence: TGTGCCACCAGTGATCTATATGGCTACACCTTC. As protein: CATSDLYGYTF.

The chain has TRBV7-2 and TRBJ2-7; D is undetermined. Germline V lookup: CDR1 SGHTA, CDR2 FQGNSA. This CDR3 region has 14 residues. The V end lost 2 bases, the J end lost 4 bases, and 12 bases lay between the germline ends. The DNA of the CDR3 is TGTGCCAGCAGCTTAAGAGTTAAGCAGTACGAGCAGTACTTC. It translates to CASSLRVKQYEQYF.

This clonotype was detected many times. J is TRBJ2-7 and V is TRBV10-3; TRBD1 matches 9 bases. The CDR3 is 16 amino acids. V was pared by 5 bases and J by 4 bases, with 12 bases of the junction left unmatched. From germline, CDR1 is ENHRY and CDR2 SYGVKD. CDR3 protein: CAISPTTGQGTYEQYF. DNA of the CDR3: TGTGCCATCAGTCCAACGACGGGACAGGGTACGTACGAGCAGTACTTC.

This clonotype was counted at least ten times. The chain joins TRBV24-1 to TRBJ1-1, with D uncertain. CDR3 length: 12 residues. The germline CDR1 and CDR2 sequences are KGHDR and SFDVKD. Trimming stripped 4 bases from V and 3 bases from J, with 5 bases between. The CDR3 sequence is CATSDAYTEAFF. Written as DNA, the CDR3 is TGTGCCACCAGTGACGCATACACTGAAGCTTTCTTT.

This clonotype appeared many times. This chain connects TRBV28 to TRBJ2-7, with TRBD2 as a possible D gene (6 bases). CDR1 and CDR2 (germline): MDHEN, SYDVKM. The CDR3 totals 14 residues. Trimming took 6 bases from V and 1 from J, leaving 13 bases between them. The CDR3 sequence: CASRLAGTSYEQYF. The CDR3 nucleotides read TGTGCCAGCAGACTAGCCGGGACTTCCTACGAGCAGTACTTC.

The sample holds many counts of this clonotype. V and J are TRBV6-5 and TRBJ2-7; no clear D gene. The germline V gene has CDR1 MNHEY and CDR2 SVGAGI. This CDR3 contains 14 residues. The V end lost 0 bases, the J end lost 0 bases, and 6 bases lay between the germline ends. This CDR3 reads CASSYSPTSYEQYF. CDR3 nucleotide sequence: TGTGCCAGCAGTTACTCCCCAACCTCCTACGAGCAGTACTTC.

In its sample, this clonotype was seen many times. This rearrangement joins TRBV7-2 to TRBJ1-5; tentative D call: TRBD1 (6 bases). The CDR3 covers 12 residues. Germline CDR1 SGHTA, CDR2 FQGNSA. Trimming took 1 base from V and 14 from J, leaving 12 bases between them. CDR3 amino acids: CASSLVGGPKHF. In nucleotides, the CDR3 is TGTGCCAGCAGCTTAGTGGGGGGCCCGAAGCATTTT.

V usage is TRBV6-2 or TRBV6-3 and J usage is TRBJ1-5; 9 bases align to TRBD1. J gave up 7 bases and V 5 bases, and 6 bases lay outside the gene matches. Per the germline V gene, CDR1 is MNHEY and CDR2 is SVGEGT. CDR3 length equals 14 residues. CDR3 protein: CASSDTGGRQPQHF. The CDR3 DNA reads TGTGCCAGCAGTGATACAGGGGGCAGACAGCCCCAGCATTTT.

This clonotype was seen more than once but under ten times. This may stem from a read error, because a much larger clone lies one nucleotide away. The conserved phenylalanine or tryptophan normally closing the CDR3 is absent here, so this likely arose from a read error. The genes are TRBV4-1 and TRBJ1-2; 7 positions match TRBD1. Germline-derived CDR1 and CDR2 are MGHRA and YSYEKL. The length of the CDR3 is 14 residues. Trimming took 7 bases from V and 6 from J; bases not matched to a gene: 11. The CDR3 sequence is CASNRVTGIDGYTL. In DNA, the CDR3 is TGCGCCAGCAACCGGGTGACAGGGATCGATGGCTACACCCTC.

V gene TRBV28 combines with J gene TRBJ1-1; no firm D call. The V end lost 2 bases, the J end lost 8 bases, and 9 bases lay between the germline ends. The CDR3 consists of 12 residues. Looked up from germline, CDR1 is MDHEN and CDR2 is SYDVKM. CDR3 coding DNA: TGTGCCAGCAGTTTAAGATCGGGGGAAGCTTTCTTT. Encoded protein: CASSLRSGEAFF.